The clone carrying this TCR beta chain was found many times. Antigen: not known. Axillary draining lymph nodes of breast cancer patients supplied the node samples. The sample is drawn from a study of breast tumors, draining lymph nodes, adjacent tissues. TCRdb reprocessed the multiplex PCR reads via MiXCR and lists one record per CDR3 protein. The table has roughly 130,000 distinct CDR3 sequences, about 20% seen once. Regarding the study as a whole: Compared with lymph nodes, tumors were less diverse; compared with nontumor tissue, more.

V lost 0 bases and J 8 bases, leaving 11 bases between the germline ends. Germline CDR1 GTSNPN, CDR2 SVGIG (reference sequence). The CDR3 runs 13 residues. The chain links TRBV30 to TRBJ2-1; D gene ambiguous. The sample was axillary lymph node tissue. The sequence came from a female donor with breast cancer. Some clones in this sample may be carry-over from other donors' samples. CDR3 nucleotides: TGTGCCTGGAGTGTAGGGAACGGCGATGAGCAGTTCTTC. Translating gives CAWSVGNGDEQFF.